The rows below give T cell receptor beta chains drawn from one sample of a study of PD-L1 blockade in urothelial cancer. Some clones are missing from TCRdb's copy, which holds only in-frame ones; the method was immunoSEQ multiplex PCR. The profile shows approximately 88,000 clones, less than 90% of them singletons. The material was PBMCs, obtained around atezolizumab (anti-PD-L1) treatment. The source is a man aged 55 to 70 with urothelial cancer. Each CDR3 is given with its conserved first and last residue. A D gene is named only where the DNA matches it firmly. The listing skips clone size in some rows; elsewhere it reads once, few, many or a size class.

V gene	J gene	D gene	clone size	CDR3 protein	CDR3 DNA
TRBV2	TRBJ2-1	TRBD2	NA	CASSGGGNEQFF	TGTGCCAGCAGCGGGGGGGGCAATGAGCAGTTCTTC
TRBV6-5	TRBJ1-2	NA	few	CASRASGKNYGYTF	TGTGCCAGCAGAGCTTCCGGGAAGAACTATGGCTACACCTTC
TRBV9	TRBJ2-2	NA	once	CASSVRRDGTGELFF	TGTGCCAGCAGCGTCCGGAGGGATGGGACCGGGGAGCTGTTTTTT
TRBV7-2	TRBJ2-1	TRBD2	NA	CASSLTGLPTDEQFF	TGTGCCAGCAGCTTAACGGGACTACCTACGGATGAGCAGTTCTTC
TRBV25-1	TRBJ2-6	NA	NA	CASSDRGGSGANVLTF	TGTGCCAGCAGTGACAGGGGCGGCTCTGGGGCCAACGTCCTGACTTTC
TRBV6-1	TRBJ1-5	TRBD1	NA	CASSETGAGQPQHF	TGTGCCAGCAGTGAAACAGGGGCGGGGCAGCCCCAGCATTTT
TRBV2	TRBJ1-1	NA	NA	CASSEWPPGQTNTEAFF	TGTGCCAGCAGTGAATGGCCCCCGGGACAAACGAACACTGAAGCTTTCTTT
TRBV7-2	TRBJ2-7	TRBD1	NA	CASSGYRGRYEQYF	TGTGCCAGCAGCGGATACAGGGGCCGCTACGAGCAGTACTTC
TRBV2	TRBJ1-6	NA	NA	CASRPGYNSPLHF	TGTGCCAGCAGGCCAGGCTATAATTCACCCCTCCACTTT
TRBV6-1	TRBJ2-7	NA	NA	CASISQGQQYF	TGTGCCAGCATATCGCAGGGCCAGCAGTACTTC
TRBV11-1	TRBJ2-5	NA	once	CASSLEWSGGEETQYF	TGTGCCAGCAGCTTAGAATGGTCGGGGGGCGAAGAGACCCAGTACTTC
TRBV7-8	TRBJ2-7	NA	NA	CASNMGQSSYEQYF	TGTGCCAGCAATATGGGGCAGAGCTCCTACGAGCAGTACTTC
TRBV23-1	TRBJ1-4	TRBD1	NA	CASSQSVQGAQKNEKLFF	TGCGCCAGCAGTCAATCGGTACAGGGGGCGCAAAAGAATGAAAAACTGTTTTTT
TRBV6-1	TRBJ1-1	NA	NA	CAGRRTERWAEAFF	TGTGCCGGCCGACGAACGGAGAGGTGGGCTGAAGCTTTCTTT
TRBV28	TRBJ1-2	NA	NA	CASSDTRSYTF	TGTGCCAGCAGCGACACCAGGAGCTACACCTTC
TRBV28	TRBJ2-7	TRBD1	NA	CASSSHSGTVLEQYF	TGTGCCAGCAGTTCCCATTCCGGGACAGTCCTCGAGCAGTACTTC
TRBV5-1	TRBJ2-3	NA	NA	CASGNQGGGTDTQYF	TGCGCCAGCGGAAATCAGGGTGGGGGGACAGATACGCAGTATTTT
TRBV7-2	TRBJ2-1	NA	NA	CASSLAGFSDNEQFF	TGTGCCAGCAGCTTAGCGGGATTTAGCGACAATGAGCAGTTCTTC
TRBV6-1	TRBJ1-2	NA	once	CASSEAFGGRSYGYTF	TGTGCCAGCAGTGAAGCTTTCGGGGGGCGTAGCTATGGCTACACCTTC
TRBV7-2	TRBJ2-1	TRBD2	once	CASSHRTSGGSGVREQFF	TGTGCCAGCAGCCACCGGACTAGCGGGGGGTCCGGGGTACGCGAGCAGTTCTTC
TRBV28	TRBJ2-3	TRBD2	NA	CASSPLAGGSTDTQYF	TGTGCCAGCAGTCCGCTAGCGGGAGGGAGCACAGATACGCAGTATTTT
TRBV21-1	TRBJ2-2	NA	few	CASTGGRTGELFF	TGTGCCAGCACAGGGGGTCGGACCGGGGAGCTGTTTTTT
TRBV5-4	TRBJ1-2	NA	NA	CASSLAPSRASGYTF	TGTGCCAGCAGCTTGGCCCCAAGCAGGGCGAGTGGCTACACCTTC
TRBV5-4	TRBJ2-6	TRBD1	NA	CASSLTRGTGSSSGANVLTF	TGTGCCAGCAGCTTGACGCGAGGGACAGGGTCGTCTTCAGGGGCCAACGTCCTGACTTTC
TRBV7-6	TRBJ2-2	NA	NA	CASQREYTGELFF	TGTGCCAGTCAACGGGAGTACACCGGGGAGCTGTTTTTT
TRBV7-2	TRBJ2-7	NA	NA	CASSPTARVRGEQYF	TGTGCCAGCAGCCCAACAGCCAGGGTAAGGGGGGAGCAGTACTTC
TRBV5-4	TRBJ1-1	NA	once	CASNRAGGLLNTEAFF	TGTGCCAGCAACCGAGCGGGGGGCCTTTTGAACACTGAAGCTTTCTTT
TRBV7-9	TRBJ2-7	NA	NA	CASSLGTNTYEQYF	TGTGCCAGCAGCTTAGGGACAAATACCTACGAGCAGTACTTC
TRBV15	TRBJ1-3	NA	once	CATSRDTGSGNTIYF	TGTGCCACCAGCAGAGATACAGGGTCGGGAAACACCATATATTTT
TRBV28	TRBJ2-7	TRBD1	few	CASNPYRGDRMYF	TGTGCCAGCAACCCTTACCGTGGGGACAGGATGTACTTC
TRBV7-9	TRBJ2-2	NA	NA	CASKRDGTGELFF	TGTGCCAGCAAGAGGGATGGGACCGGGGAGCTGTTTTTT
TRBV6-5	TRBJ1-2	TRBD1	NA	CASSYRNTGGQGYTF	TGTGCCAGCAGTTACCGAAATACAGGGGGCCAGGGCTACACCTTC
TRBV6-5	TRBJ2-5	TRBD2	NA	CASSYNPGGETQYF	TGTGCCAGCAGTTACAACCCGGGAGGGGAGACCCAGTACTTC
TRBV6-1	TRBJ1-4	NA	NA	CASTSTNEKLFF	TGTGCCAGCACCTCAACTAATGAAAAACTGTTTTTT
TRBV5-1	TRBJ1-2	TRBD1	once	CASSPQTGLDYGYTF	TGCGCCAGCAGCCCGCAGACAGGGTTAGACTATGGCTACACCTTC
TRBV2	TRBJ2-2	NA	few	CASLGSIELFF	TGTGCCAGCTTGGGGAGCATTGAGCTGTTTTTT
TRBV9	TRBJ2-7	NA	NA	CASSSGPRAYEQYF	TGTGCCAGCAGCTCCGGTCCGAGGGCCTACGAGCAGTACTTC
TRBV7-9	TRBJ2-7	NA	NA	CASSRQTSLLHEQYF	TGTGCCAGCAGCCGACAAACTAGTCTTCTTCACGAGCAGTACTTC
TRBV2	TRBJ1-5	NA	NA	CASTRRWDSNQPQHF	TGTGCCAGCACAAGGAGGTGGGATAGCAATCAGCCCCAGCATTTT
TRBV28	TRBJ2-3	NA	NA	CATESDTQYF	TGTGCCACCGAGAGTGATACGCAGTATTTT
TRBV5-1	TRBJ1-1	NA	NA	CASSAGSRTTEAFF	TGCGCCAGCAGCGCAGGGTCCCGCACCACTGAAGCTTTCTTT
TRBV7-6	TRBJ1-5	TRBD1	few	CASSAGTGGSQPQHF	TGTGCCAGCAGCGCCGGGACAGGGGGCAGCCAGCCCCAGCATTTT
TRBV28	TRBJ2-7	TRBD1	few	CASSRDSLGGYEQYF	TGTGCCAGCAGTCGGGACAGTTTGGGTGGTTACGAGCAGTACTTC
TRBV19	TRBJ2-2	NA	NA	CASSIVPGAGELFF	TGTGCCAGTAGTATAGTCCCGGGAGCCGGGGAGCTGTTTTTT
TRBV10-3	TRBJ1-5	NA	NA	CAISEQARSQPQHF	TGTGCCATCAGCGAACAGGCTCGCAGTCAGCCCCAGCATTTT
TRBV19	TRBJ1-4	NA	NA	CASRQGGLSNEKLFF	TGTGCCAGTAGACAGGGCGGGCTATCTAATGAAAAACTGTTTTTT
TRBV5-1	TRBJ2-1	TRBD2	NA	CASSLQPAGAPYNEQFF	TGCGCCAGCAGCCTACAACCAGCGGGAGCCCCCTACAATGAGCAGTTCTTC
TRBV7-9	TRBJ2-5	NA	NA	CASSQGSSQETQYF	TGTGCCAGCAGCCAGGGAAGCAGCCAAGAGACCCAGTACTTC
TRBV2	TRBJ2-2	TRBD2	NA	CATLGKLAGGQGGELFF	TGTGCCACCCTTGGGAAACTAGCGGGGGGGCAAGGCGGGGAGCTGTTTTTT
TRBV7-9	TRBJ2-1	TRBD2	NA	CASSPYTSGKDYEQFF	TGTGCCAGCAGCCCTTACACTAGCGGGAAAGACTATGAGCAGTTCTTC
TRBV19	TRBJ2-2	TRBD1	NA	CASTVRDRGLNGELFF	TGTGCCAGTACCGTAAGAGACAGGGGGCTGAACGGGGAGCTGTTTTTT
TRBV7-3	TRBJ2-1	TRBD2	NA	CASSLAASTSVAYNEQFF	TGTGCCAGCAGCTTAGCAGCCTCGACTAGCGTCGCCTACAATGAGCAGTTCTTC
TRBV9	TRBJ1-6	TRBD1	NA	CASSVDRGTYSPLHF	TGTGCCAGCAGCGTGGACAGGGGGACTTATTCACCCCTCCACTTT
TRBV11-3	TRBJ2-1	TRBD1	NA	CASSLQGAGWDNEQFF	TGTGCCAGCAGCTTGCAGGGGGCGGGATGGGACAATGAGCAGTTCTTC